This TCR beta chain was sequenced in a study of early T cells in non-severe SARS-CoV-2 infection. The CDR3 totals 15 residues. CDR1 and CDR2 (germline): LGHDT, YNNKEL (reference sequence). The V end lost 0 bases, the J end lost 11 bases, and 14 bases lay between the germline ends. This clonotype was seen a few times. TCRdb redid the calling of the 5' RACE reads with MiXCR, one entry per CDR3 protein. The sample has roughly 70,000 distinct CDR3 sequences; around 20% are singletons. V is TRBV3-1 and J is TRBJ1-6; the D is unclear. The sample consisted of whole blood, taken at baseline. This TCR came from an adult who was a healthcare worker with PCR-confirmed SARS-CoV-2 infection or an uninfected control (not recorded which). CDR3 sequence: CASSQDPMDGTPLHF. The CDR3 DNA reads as TGTGCCAGCAGCCAAGATCCGATGGACGGGACACCCCTCCACTTT.